This T cell receptor beta chain appears in the sequencing data of a study of vaccination effects on CD4 cells after COVID-19. To note about this clone: Its specificity is unknown.

The germline CDR1 and CDR2 sequences are MGHRA and YSYEKL. The CDR3 is 16 residues long. The V and J ends lost 1 base and 5 bases respectively, with 15 bases between them. General study results and limits: Marked contraction was observed in infection-induced and vaccine-induced clones late after vaccination.

Before sequencing took place, the ViraFEST assay used viral peptide pools to expand antigen-specific CD4+ T cells. When less than 12 days of culture had elapsed, CD4+ T cells were isolated. Either the BNT162b2 or mRNA-1273 vaccine was given to participants in two doses. Vaccinated recipients, who were negative for nucleocapsid antibodies, had no history of SARS-CoV-2 infection. The method was immunoSEQ multiplex PCR; TCRdb's version includes in-frame clones alone and lacks a portion of them. Here the sample spans tens of thousands of clones, 76% being singletons. The chain recombines TRBV4-1 with TRBJ2-1; D may be TRBD1 (6 bases). The sequence came from a human donor who received a COVID-19 vaccine. The sample was CD4+ T cells from PBMCs cultured with HCoV-OC43 spike peptides, taken after COVID-19 vaccination. Indicated subset: HCoV-OC43 spike overlapping peptide pool stimulation. CDR3 region: CASSQGTAKQNNEQFF. The DNA for the CDR3 is TGCGCCAGCAGCCAAGGGACAGCGAAGCAGAACAATGAGCAGTTCTTC.